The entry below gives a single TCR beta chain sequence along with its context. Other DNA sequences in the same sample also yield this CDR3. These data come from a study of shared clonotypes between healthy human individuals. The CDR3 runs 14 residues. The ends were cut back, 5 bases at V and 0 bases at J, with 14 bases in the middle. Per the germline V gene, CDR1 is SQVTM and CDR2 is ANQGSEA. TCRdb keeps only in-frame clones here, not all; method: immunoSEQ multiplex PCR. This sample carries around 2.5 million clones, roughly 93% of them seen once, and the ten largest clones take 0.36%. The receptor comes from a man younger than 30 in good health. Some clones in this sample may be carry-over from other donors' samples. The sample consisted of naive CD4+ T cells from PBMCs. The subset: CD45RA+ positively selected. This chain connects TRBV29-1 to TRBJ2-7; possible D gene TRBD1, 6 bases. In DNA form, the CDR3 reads TGCAGCGTTCGGCCGGACAGTCTCTCCTACGAGCAGTACTTC. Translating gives CSVRPDSLSYEQYF.